The 4 T cell receptor beta chains listed next were all sequenced from one sample in a study of cytomegalovirus exposure and HLA in healthy donors. The PCR made use of 60 Vbeta and 13 Jbeta primers. Assay: immunoSEQ multiplex PCR; the TCRdb copy retains only in-frame clones and omits some. The table has just under 45,000 clones, around 53% seen once. Source material: PBMCs. All receptors derive from a man aged 55 to 70 in good health and CMV-seronegative.

V is TRBV5-8 and J is TRBJ2-5; 13 nucleotides match TRBD2. CDR1 and CDR2 from the germline V gene are SGHTS and YDEGEE. V was pared by 3 bases and J by 7 bases, with 9 bases of the junction left unmatched. CDR3 length equals 16 residues. The DNA of the CDR3 is TGTGCCAGCAGCTCGGGACTAGCGGGACTGGCGGTGACCCAGTACTTC. Translating gives CASSSGLAGLAVTQYF.

This clone turned up a few times. This chain joins TRBV9 and TRBJ2-3; TRBD2 aligns across 7 bases. In germline, CDR1 is SGDLS, CDR2 YYNGEE. The CDR3 extends over 17 amino acids. V lost 3 bases, J lost 0 bases, and 10 bases stayed unmatched. CDR3 amino acids: CASSETGGGYSTDTQYF. In DNA, the CDR3 is TGTGCCAGCAGCGAAACGGGAGGAGGGTATAGCACAGATACGCAGTATTTT.

The chain carries TRBV5-1 and TRBJ2-3; weak D call: TRBD1 (6 bases). V was shortened by 8 bases and J by 3 bases, with 13 bases between the two germline ends. The CDR3 is 13 amino acids. Germline V CDR1 and CDR2: SGHRS, YFSETQ. The CDR3 nucleotides are TGCGCCAGTACAGGGTACGGGACAGATACGCAGTATTTT. Translated: CASTGYGTDTQYF.

The J gene is TRBJ2-1, the V gene TRBV5-1; 9 positions agree with TRBD1. The CDR3 totals 15 residues. J lost 5 bases, V lost 4 bases, and 7 bases had no gene match. Germline V lookup: CDR1 SGHRS, CDR2 YFSETQ. The CDR3 DNA reads TGCGCCAGCAGCGGGACAGGGAAGCCCAACAATGAGCAGTTCTTC. This codes for CASSGTGKPNNEQFF. Using reference TRBV5-1 and TRBJ2-1 for the parts outside the CDR3, the full variable domain is KAGVTQTPRYLIKTRGQQVTLSCSPISGHRSVSWYQQTPGQGLQFLFEYFSETQRNKGNFPGRFSGRQFSNSRSEMNVSTLELGDSALYLCASSGTGKPNNEQFFGPGTRLTVL.